This TCR beta chain was sequenced in a study of CD8 T cells in ankylosing spondylitis. Findings of the study overall: Prior literature has documented some motif variants in synovial fluid and blood from reactive arthritis.

Regarding this clonotype: Its target is unknown.

V was clipped by 7 bases and J by 4 bases, with 11 bases between them. The CDR3 spans 13 residues. TCRdb re-called the 5' RACE reads through MiXCR, storing one row per CDR3 protein. The sample has approximately 220,000 distinct CDR3 sequences, 20% to 30% seen once; the top ten hold 5% to 8%. Sequenced material: blood, either unsorted or a sorted T cell fraction (not recorded which). The V call is TRBV12-3 or TRBV12-4, the J call TRBJ1-5, with D maybe TRBD1 (6 bases). The sequence was collected from a male donor with ankylosing spondylitis or in good health (not recorded which). CDR3 sequence reads: CASKGGQNQPQHF. DNA for the CDR3: TGTGCCAGCAAGGGGGGGCAGAATCAGCCCCAGCATTTT.